This is a list of T cell receptor beta chains from one sample in a study of cytomegalovirus exposure and HLA in healthy donors. TCRdb's copy holds only in-frame clones and misses some; the assay was immunoSEQ multiplex PCR. Among about 160,000 clones listed, about 79% were seen once. The sample consisted of PBMCs. The origin of the receptors is a female donor in good health and CMV-seronegative. The CDR3 runs from the conserved cysteine through the conserved F or W. The D gene is left open where the match is weak. A clone size is listed for some rows: how often the clone was seen (once, few, many), or a class if it is expanded.

NA	TRBD2	TRBV6-1	TRBJ2-3	CASSEMVAGGPGDTQYF	TGTGCCAGCAGTGAAATGGTAGCGGGAGGGCCAGGAGATACGCAGTATTTT
NA	NA	TRBV23-1	TRBJ1-2	CASSQSLPTRANYGYTF	TGCGCCAGCAGTCAATCGCTTCCGACTCGAGCTAACTATGGCTACACCTTC
NA	NA	TRBV30	TRBJ2-1	CAWNWPGEPQYEQFF	TGTGCCTGGAACTGGCCAGGGGAACCTCAGTACGAGCAGTTCTTC
NA	TRBD1	TRBV11-2	TRBJ2-7	CASSLDRGSYEQYF	TGTGCCAGCAGCTTAGACAGGGGGAGCTACGAGCAGTACTTC
NA	NA	TRBV9	TRBJ2-2	CASSVSGVGGTGELFF	TGTGCCAGCAGCGTATCAGGGGTGGGTGGCACCGGGGAGCTGTTTTTT
once	TRBD2	TRBV28	TRBJ2-7	CASSFGPSGHYEQYF	TGTGCCAGCAGTTTTGGGCCTAGCGGGCACTACGAGCAGTACTTC
NA	NA	TRBV18	TRBJ2-3	CASSPFPGDTQYF	TGTGCCAGCTCACCATTCCCGGGAGATACGCAGTATTTT
NA	TRBD2	TRBV11-2	TRBJ2-3	CASSFSGGVFAQYF	TGTGCCAGCAGCTTTAGCGGGGGGGTGTTTGCGCAGTATTTT
NA	NA	TRBV21-1	TRBJ1-2	CASSTEGSYMYGYTF	TGTGCCAGCAGCACAGAGGGCAGTTACATGTATGGCTACACCTTC
NA	TRBD2	TRBV18	TRBJ2-3	CASSPRTSGGADTQYF	TGTGCCAGCTCACCACGGACTAGCGGGGGGGCAGATACGCAGTATTTT
NA	TRBD2	TRBV28	TRBJ2-7	CASTVLTRGLLAGAYEQYF	TGTGCCAGCACCGTACTCACGAGGGGGCTACTAGCGGGGGCCTACGAGCAGTACTTC
NA	NA	TRBV25-1	TRBJ2-3	CASSEMRLERTDTQYF	TGTGCCAGCAGTGAAATGAGACTAGAAAGGACAGATACGCAGTATTTT
NA	NA	TRBV27	TRBJ2-7	CASSLRDEQYF	TGTGCCAGCAGTTTGAGGGACGAGCAGTACTTC
NA	NA	TRBV9	TRBJ2-7	CASSVGRGSYEQYF	TGTGCCAGCAGCGTAGGACGGGGTTCCTACGAGCAGTACTTC
NA	NA	TRBV5-5	TRBJ1-2	CASSLVDRQAVYGYTF	TGTGCCAGCAGCTTGGTTGACCGACAGGCGGTCTATGGCTACACCTTC
once	NA	TRBV7-8	TRBJ1-5	CASSLEGQPQHF	TGTGCCAGCAGCTTAGAGGGGCAGCCCCAGCATTTT
few	TRBD1	TRBV30	TRBJ1-2	CAWSETGGYGYTF	TGTGCCTGGAGTGAAACAGGGGGCTACGGCTACACCTTC
NA	TRBD2	TRBV5-6	TRBJ2-7	CASSLWGRVFYEQYF	TGTGCCAGCAGCTTGTGGGGGAGGGTCTTCTACGAGCAGTACTTC
few	TRBD1	TRBV5-3	TRBJ2-7	CARSSPGQGRLEQYF	TGTGCCAGAAGCTCCCCGGGACAGGGTCGTCTCGAGCAGTACTTC
NA	TRBD1	TRBV7-8	TRBJ1-2	CASSPRYRDRGFGYGYTF	TGTGCCAGCAGCCCCCGTTACCGGGACAGGGGGTTTGGCTATGGCTACACCTTC
NA	TRBD1	TRBV7-6	TRBJ1-2	CASSLGVQGATSAGYTF	TGTGCCAGCAGCTTGGGGGTACAGGGGGCGACTTCGGCTGGCTACACCTTC
NA	TRBD1	TRBV11-3	TRBJ2-5	CASSLGQEETQYF	TGTGCCAGCAGCTTGGGACAGGAGGAGACCCAGTACTTC
few	NA	TRBV6-1	TRBJ2-5	CASSRSIGSQETQYF	TGTGCCAGCAGCCGGTCTATCGGGAGCCAAGAGACCCAGTACTTC
NA	TRBD1	TRBV7-9	TRBJ2-2	CASSLTGGGSGELFF	TGTGCCAGCAGCTTAACAGGGGGAGGATCCGGGGAGCTGTTTTTT
NA	NA	TRBV6-1	TRBJ1-2	CASSDRGRYTF	TGTGCCAGCAGTGACAGGGGTCGCTACACCTTC
NA	TRBD1	TRBV27	TRBJ1-1	CASSLRAGGNTEAFF	TGTGCCAGCAGTTTACGGGCAGGGGGGAACACTGAAGCTTTCTTT
NA	NA	TRBV4-1	TRBJ1-2	CASSQDGPGVWTIRGGYTF	TGCGCCAGCAGCCAAGATGGCCCCGGGGTCTGGACTATAAGGGGTGGCTACACCTTC
NA	NA	TRBV28	TRBJ1-2	CASSSSQGTSGGYTF	TGTGCCAGCAGTTCCTCACAGGGTACATCCGGGGGCTACACCTTC
NA	NA	TRBV5-4	TRBJ2-2	CASSLPARTGELFF	TGTGCCAGCAGCTTGCCTGCGAGGACCGGGGAGCTGTTTTTT
NA	TRBD2	TRBV7-2	TRBJ2-7	CASSRLAGEPYEQYF	TGTGCCAGCAGCCGCCTGGCGGGGGAGCCCTACGAGCAGTACTTC
NA	NA	TRBV6-5	TRBJ1-1	CASRGGYEGTEAFF	TGTGCCAGCAGGGGGGGGTACGAGGGCACTGAAGCTTTCTTT
NA	NA	TRBV27	TRBJ1-1	CASSFPGGTEAFF	TGTGCCAGCAGTTTCCCGGGGGGCACTGAAGCTTTCTTT
NA	NA	TRBV4-1	TRBJ2-4	CASSQGQPRGNIQYF	TGCGCCAGCAGCCAAGGTCAACCTAGGGGAAACATTCAGTACTTC
NA	NA	TRBV10-3	TRBJ1-3	CAVLPGRRGKGNTIYF	TGTGCCGTTCTGCCGGGACGCCGCGGGAAAGGAAACACCATATATTTT
NA	TRBD2	TRBV9	TRBJ2-3	CASSVVGGGPTDTQYF	TGTGCCAGCAGCGTAGTCGGCGGGGGGCCCACAGATACGCAGTATTTT
NA	TRBD2	TRBV7-7	TRBJ2-1	CASSLEPSGSEQFF	TGTGCCAGCAGCTTAGAGCCTAGCGGGAGTGAGCAGTTCTTC
NA	NA	TRBV25-1	TRBJ1-1	CASSEDRTNTEAFF	TGTGCCAGCAGTGAAGACAGAACGAACACTGAAGCTTTCTTT
NA	NA	TRBV4-1	TRBJ1-2	CASSQEETGYNGYTF	TGCGCCAGCAGCCAAGAGGAAACAGGGTACAATGGCTACACCTTC
few	TRBD1	TRBV5-1	TRBJ2-1	CASSVDREGSYNEQFF	TGCGCCAGCAGCGTGGACAGGGAAGGATCTTACAATGAGCAGTTCTTC
NA	NA	TRBV12-1	TRBJ2-3	CASRHTGASTDTQYF	TGTGCCAGCAGACACACAGGGGCTAGCACAGATACGCAGTATTTT
NA	TRBD1	TRBV6-1	TRBJ1-4	CASSGTGLNEKLFF	TGTGCCAGCAGCGGGACAGGCCTTAATGAAAAACTGTTTTTT
NA	TRBD1	TRBV7-2	TRBJ1-1	CASSLAATGATEAFF	TGTGCCAGCAGCTTAGCGGCGACAGGGGCCACTGAAGCTTTCTTT
NA	NA	TRBV7-6	TRBJ2-6	CASSERPGTFSGANVLTF	TGTGCCAGCAGCGAACGCCCGGGAACGTTCTCTGGGGCCAACGTCCTGACTTTC
NA	NA	TRBV28	TRBJ1-4	CASSLFQAAEKLFF	TGTGCCAGCAGTTTATTCCAAGCCGCAGAAAAACTGTTTTTT
NA	TRBD1	TRBV28	TRBJ1-6	CASSFAGQGIGSPLHF	TGTGCCAGCAGTTTCGCAGGACAGGGGATCGGTTCACCCCTCCACTTT
once	TRBD1	TRBV10-3	TRBJ2-7	CAITGTGTYEQYF	TGTGCCATCACTGGGACAGGGACCTACGAGCAGTACTTC
NA	TRBD2	TRBV5-4	TRBJ2-3	CASSPERDTDTQYF	TGTGCCAGCAGCCCTGAGCGGGACACAGATACGCAGTATTTT
NA	TRBD1	TRBV18	TRBJ1-2	CASSPRGPLDGYTF	TGTGCCAGCTCACCGAGGGGGCCCCTAGATGGCTACACCTTC
NA	NA	TRBV2	TRBJ2-3	CAGSEIGLQDF	TGTGCCGGCAGTGAAATTGGGCTACAGGATTTT
NA	NA	TRBV4-2	TRBJ1-2	CASSQEFLGARGYTF	TGTGCCAGCAGCCAAGAATTTCTGGGGGCGCGTGGCTACACCTTC
NA	TRBD2	TRBV19	TRBJ2-7	CASSLLPGQRENHEQYF	TGTGCCAGTAGTCTCCTTCCTGGGCAGCGGGAAAATCACGAGCAGTACTTC
NA	TRBD1	TRBV18	TRBJ2-7	CASSTAGTASYEQYF	TGTGCCAGCTCAACTGCCGGGACAGCGTCCTACGAGCAGTACTTC
NA	NA	TRBV20-1	TRBJ2-5	CSAPRGETQYF	TGCAGTGCCCCTCGAGGGGAGACCCAGTACTTC
NA	TRBD1	TRBV7-9	TRBJ2-7	CASSFSRDRGSYEQYF	TGTGCCAGCAGCTTTTCCCGGGACAGGGGTTCCTACGAGCAGTACTTC
few	NA	TRBV5-1	TRBJ2-3	CASSFRQGGMDTQYF	TGCGCCAGCAGCTTCAGACAGGGAGGTATGGATACGCAGTATTTT
NA	NA	TRBV6-4	TRBJ2-2	CASRTLNRASGELFF	TGTGCCAGCAGGACCCTCAACAGGGCGTCCGGGGAGCTGTTTTTT
NA	NA	TRBV7-8	TRBJ2-1	CASSLAGGRHEQFF	TGTGCCAGCAGCTTAGCGGGGGGGCGGCATGAGCAGTTCTTC
NA	TRBD1	TRBV30	TRBJ1-5	CAWSDRAEQPQHF	TGTGCCTGGAGCGACAGGGCTGAACAGCCCCAGCATTTT
few	TRBD2	TRBV27	TRBJ2-3	CASSPQLAGGRYTQYF	TGTGCCAGCAGTCCCCAACTAGCGGGAGGGCGGTATACGCAGTATTTT
NA	TRBD2	TRBV27	TRBJ2-1	CASSLSRGGNEQFF	TGTGCCAGCAGTTTAAGCCGGGGGGGCAATGAGCAGTTCTTC